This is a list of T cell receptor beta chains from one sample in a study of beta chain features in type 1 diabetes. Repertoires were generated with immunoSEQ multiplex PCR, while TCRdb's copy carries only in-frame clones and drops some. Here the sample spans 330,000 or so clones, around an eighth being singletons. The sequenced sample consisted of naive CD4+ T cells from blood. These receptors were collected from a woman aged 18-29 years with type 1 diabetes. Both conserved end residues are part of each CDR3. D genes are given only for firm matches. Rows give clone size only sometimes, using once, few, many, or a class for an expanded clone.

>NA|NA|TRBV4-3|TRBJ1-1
TGCGCCAGCAGCCAAGTTCCTAGGTCTGAAGCTTTCTTT
CASSQVPRSEAFF
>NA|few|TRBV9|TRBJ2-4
TGTGCCAGCAGCGTAGGCCGGGAAAACATTCAGTACTTC
CASSVGRENIQYF
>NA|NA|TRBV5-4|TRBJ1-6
TGTGCCAGCAGCCCCTTGGGGGCCAATTCACCCCTCCACTTT
CASSPLGANSPLHF
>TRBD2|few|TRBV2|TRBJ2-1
TGTGCCACCGGGAGGACGAGCTCCTACAATGAGCAGTTCTTC
CATGRTSSYNEQFF
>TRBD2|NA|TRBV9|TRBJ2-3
TGTGCCAGCAGCGTAGCGGTAGCGGGAGGGGCAGATACGCAGTATTTT
CASSVAVAGGADTQYF
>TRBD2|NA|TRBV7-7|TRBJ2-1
TGTGCTAGCAGCTTAGTATCGGGGCTAGCGGGGGAGCAGTTCTTC
CASSLVSGLAGEQFF
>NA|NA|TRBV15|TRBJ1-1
TGTGCCACCAGCAGAGTGGCGGGTCGGAACACTGAAGCTTTCTTT
CATSRVAGRNTEAFF
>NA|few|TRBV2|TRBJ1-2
TGTGCCAGCAGTGAGAGTAGGACAGCCAACGGCTACACCTTC
CASSESRTANGYTF
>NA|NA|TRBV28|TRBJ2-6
TGTGCCAGCAGTTTTCGCTCTGGGGCCAACGTCCTGACTTTC
CASSFRSGANVLTF
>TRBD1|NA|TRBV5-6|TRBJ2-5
TGTGCCAGCAGCTCGTCAGGGGGCGCAGAGACCCAGTACTTC
CASSSSGGAETQYF
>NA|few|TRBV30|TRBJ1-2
TGTGCCTGGAGTGTCGGGGGAGATGGCTACACCTTC
CAWSVGGDGYTF
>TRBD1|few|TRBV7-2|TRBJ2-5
TGTGCCAGCAGTAGAAAACAGGGGGCGACGGTTTTCCCAGACTTC
CASSRKQGATVFPDF
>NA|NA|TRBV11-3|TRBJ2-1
TGTGCCAGCAGCCTCCGGGACAATGAGCAGTTCTTC
CASSLRDNEQFF
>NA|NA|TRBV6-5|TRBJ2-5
TGTGCCAGCCGGCTAGGGGGGGGAGAGACCCAGTACTTC
CASRLGGGETQYF
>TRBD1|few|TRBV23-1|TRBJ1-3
TGCGCCAGCAGTCAATTGCGGACAGGGGACGGAAACACCATATATTTT
CASSQLRTGDGNTIYF
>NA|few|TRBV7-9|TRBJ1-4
TGTGCCAGCAGCAGAGAAAATGAAAAACTGTTTTTT
CASSRENEKLFF
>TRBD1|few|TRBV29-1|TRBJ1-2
TGCAGCGTCGACGGAAGGGGGCGAGGTGGCTACACCTTC
CSVDGRGRGGYTF
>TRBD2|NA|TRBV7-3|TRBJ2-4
TGTGCCAGCAGCTCGACCGGGACTAGCGCAATTCAGTACTTC
CASSSTGTSAIQYF